This T cell receptor beta chain was found in a study of early T cells in non-severe SARS-CoV-2 infection. Using its own MiXCR run on the 5' RACE reads, TCRdb lists one record per CDR3 protein. The sample contains 100,000 to 130,000 distinct CDR3 sequences, 12% of which appear only once. The CDR3 totals 15 residues. Germline V gene lookup returns CDR1 MNHEY and CDR2 SMNVEV (reference sequence). The junction had 9 bases not matched to a gene; V was cut back by 4 bases and J by 7 bases. The origin of this receptor is an adult who was a healthcare worker with PCR-confirmed SARS-CoV-2 infection or an uninfected control (not recorded which). Sequencing was performed on whole blood. The rearrangement uses TRBV27 and TRBJ1-5; 8 bases fit TRBD1. Here the CDR3 reads CASSSRQGNDQPQHF. The DNA of the CDR3 is TGTGCCAGCAGTTCCCGACAGGGGAATGACCAGCCCCAGCATTTT.